A single sample gave rise to the 27 T cell receptor beta chains below, sequenced in a study of T cell changes during pregnancy in multiple sclerosis. Measured with immunoSEQ multiplex PCR; TCRdb has only the in-frame clones, and not every one. The data contain approximately 82,000 clones, over 80% of them seen just once; the ten biggest clones take up roughly 0.44%. The source was CD4+ T cells from peripheral blood mononuclear cells, collected in the second trimester of pregnancy. These TCRs come from a female donor with multiple sclerosis, enrolled in a pregnancy study.

This chain links TRBV7-6 with TRBJ2-3; 15 bases map to TRBD2. V lost 7 bases to trimming and J lost 0 bases; unmatched junction nucleotides: 5. The V gene's germline CDR1 is SGHVS and CDR2 FNYEAQ. The CDR3 is 17 amino acids. The DNA for the CDR3 is TGTGCCAGCATGAGGACTAGCGGGAGGGCCAGCACAGATACGCAGTATTTT. Translating gives CASMRTSGRASTDTQYF.

The sample holds one count of this clone. This chain links TRBV28 with TRBJ1-2; 7 bases match TRBD1. CDR1 MDHEN and CDR2 SYDVKM come from the germline V gene. The CDR3 totals 15 residues. With 4 bases clipped from V and 5 bases from J, the junction kept 10 bases outside the gene matches. In DNA form, the CDR3 reads TGTGCCAGCAGTTCCTTGACAGGGTGGAATTATGGCTACACCTTC. This sequence encodes CASSSLTGWNYGYTF.

The chain couples TRBV6-4 to TRBJ1-4, with D perhaps matching TRBD1 (6 bases). Germline V gene lookup returns CDR1 MRHNA and CDR2 SNTAGT. Trimming removed 3 bases from V and 9 bases from J, with 14 bases in between. This CDR3 has 14 amino acids. Here the CDR3 reads CASSEQGGSQKLFF. The CDR3 nucleotides read TGTGCCAGCAGTGAACAGGGAGGGAGTCAAAAACTGTTTTTT.

The rearrangement links TRBV7-9 to TRBJ2-2, with TRBD1 matching 8 bases. Germline V gene lookup returns CDR1 SEHNR and CDR2 FQNEAQ (reference sequence). This CDR3 has 16 amino acids. V lost 3 bases, J lost 4 bases, and 7 bases stayed unmatched. The DNA for the CDR3 is TGTGCCAGCAGCTTTCCCAGGGGGCCGACCACCGGGGAGCTGTTTTTT. Protein sequence: CASSFPRGPTTGELFF.

This chain links TRBV6-5 with TRBJ1-6; no definite D call. The V gene lost 0 bases and the J gene lost 6 bases, with 12 bases spanning the gap. Germline lookup yields CDR1 MNHEY and CDR2 SVGAGI. The CDR3 has 16 amino acids. The DNA of the CDR3 is TGTGCCAGCAGTTACTCAGACGGAGTAATTAATTCACCCCTCCACTTT. This translates into CASSYSDGVINSPLHF.

The genes are TRBV6-5 and TRBJ2-7; possible D gene TRBD2, 7 bases. Germline CDR1 MNHEY, CDR2 SVGAGI. The CDR3 is 13 residues long. V lost 2 bases to trimming and J lost 4 bases, with 9 bases between them. This CDR3 reads CASSYRGGYEQYF. The DNA for the CDR3 is TGTGCCAGCAGTTACAGGGGGGGATACGAGCAGTACTTC.

In nucleotides, the CDR3 is TGTGCCAGCAGCTTAACTTCCGTAAATACGCAGTATTTT. Amino acid sequence: CASSLTSVNTQYF. This sequence joins TRBV7-2 and TRBJ2-3; no definite D call. The CDR3 length is 13 residues. Germline V gives CDR1 SGHTA, CDR2 FQGNSA. V lost 2 bases and J lost 7, with 10 bases in between. The variable domain in full, completed from reference TRBV7-2 and TRBJ2-3, reads GAGVSQSPSNKVTEKGKDVELRCDPISGHTALYWYRQSLGQGLEFLIYFQGNSAPDKSGLPSDRFSAERTGGSVSTLTIQRTQQEDSAVYLCASSLTSVNTQYFGPGTRLTVL.

This rearrangement joins TRBV5-1 to TRBJ2-7; the D gene is possibly TRBD2 (6 bases). Deletions cut 4 bases from V and 0 bases from J, with 14 bases between. Germline V gives CDR1 SGHRS, CDR2 YFSETQ. The CDR3 is made up of 15 amino acids. The CDR3 bases are TGCGCCAGCAGCCCGGGCGGAGGGCCCTCCTACGAGCAGTACTTC. Residues: CASSPGGGPSYEQYF.

This chain uses TRBV27 with TRBJ2-5; possible D gene TRBD1, 6 bases. CDR3 length: 15 amino acids. Germline CDR1 MNHEY, CDR2 SMNVEV (reference sequence). The ends were cut back, 8 bases at V and 1 base at J, with 17 bases in the middle. The CDR3 loop reads CASARTGSIQETQYF. CDR3 sequence (DNA): TGTGCCAGCGCTCGTACAGGGTCCATCCAAGAGACCCAGTACTTC.

In its sample, this clone was seen once. The chain links TRBV12-5 to TRBJ2-7, with unresolved D. V was shortened by 0 bases and J by 3 bases, with 3 bases between the two germline ends. Germline CDR1 is LGHNT and CDR2 is FRNRAP. The CDR3 loop spans 12 amino acids. CDR3 amino acids: CASGLVLYEQYF. As DNA, the CDR3 is TGTGCTAGTGGTTTGGTACTCTACGAGCAGTACTTC.

This chain joins TRBV19 and TRBJ1-4; 8 nucleotides match TRBD1. Germline V gene sequence: CDR1 LNHDA, CDR2 SQIVND (reference sequence). The CDR3 runs 17 residues. Unmatched junction bases numbered 16, after V lost 3 bases and J lost 10 bases. The CDR3 region has the DNA TGTGCCAGTAGTATCGACCATACCGGGACAGGAACAAGAAAACTGTTTTTT. Protein: CASSIDHTGTGTRKLFF.

V and J are TRBV7-2 and TRBJ2-3; TRBD1 aligns across 9 bases. Looked up from germline, CDR1 is SGHTA and CDR2 is FQGNSA. Trimming removed 3 bases from V and 3 bases from J; junction bases left unmatched: 7. CDR3 length: 16 amino acids. The DNA for the CDR3 is TGTGCCAGCAGCTTTACCGGGACAGGGTCGACAGATACGCAGTATTTT. Its protein product is CASSFTGTGSTDTQYF.

The gene calls are TRBV5-6 and TRBJ2-1; the D gene is possibly TRBD2 (5 bases). The V end was cut by 0 bases, the J end by 4 bases, with 17 bases between. The CDR3 has 17 amino acids. Germline CDR1 is SGHDT and CDR2 is YYEEEE. The CDR3: CASSLGVALTLYNEQFF. The CDR3 DNA follows: TGTGCCAGCAGCTTGGGGGTAGCGCTTACCCTTTACAATGAGCAGTTCTTC.

The chain links TRBV23-1 to TRBJ1-1, with a possible D match to TRBD1 (5 bases). TRBV23-1 belongs to the ORF category, with a function that is uncertain. CDR3 length: 15 residues. The germline V and J ends were trimmed by 9 bases and 1 base, with 18 bases remaining between them. CDR3 sequence: CASTREGLRNTEAFF. In DNA, the CDR3 is TGCGCCAGTACGAGGGAGGGGTTGCGGAACACTGAAGCTTTCTTT.

CDR3 sequence reads: CASSPGTANTGELFF. The CDR3 DNA follows: TGTGCCAGCAGCCCCGGGACAGCAAACACCGGGGAGCTGTTTTTT. This chain links TRBV7-3 with TRBJ2-2, with 7 bases aligning to TRBD1. With V trimmed by 5 bases and J by 2 bases, 5 bases remained unmatched. This CDR3 spans 15 amino acids. The germline V gene encodes CDR1 SGHTA and CDR2 FQGTGA.

The rearrangement uses TRBV11-2 and TRBJ2-1; 8 bases fit TRBD2. Germline V gene lookup returns CDR1 SGHAT and CDR2 FQNNGV. The CDR3 spans 15 residues. V shed 2 bases, J shed 8 bases, and the junction held 8 bases outside the gene matches. This CDR3 is CASSLSGRAGDEQFF. The CDR3 nucleotides are TGTGCCAGCAGCTTATCCGGGAGGGCCGGGGATGAGCAGTTCTTC.

This clone occurred a few times. The chain combines TRBV29-1 with TRBJ1-1; D is undetermined. Germline V lookup: CDR1 SQVTM, CDR2 ANQGSEA. V lost 3 bases and J 0 bases, leaving 8 bases between the germline ends. The CDR3 loop spans 13 amino acids. The CDR3 loop is CSVEQVMNTEAFF. The CDR3 region has the DNA TGCAGCGTTGAGCAGGTCATGAACACTGAAGCTTTCTTT.

The sample holds one count of this clone. V usage is TRBV7-2 and J usage is TRBJ2-7; the match to TRBD1 covers 9 bases. With V trimmed by 5 bases and J by 3 bases, 8 bases remained unmatched. The CDR3 sequence is 15 residues long. Germline values: CDR1 SGHTA, CDR2 FQGNSA. In DNA, the CDR3 is TGTGCCAGCAGCCCGGAGGGGACAGGGATCTACGAGCAGTACTTC. Translating gives CASSPEGTGIYEQYF.

This rearrangement joins TRBV28 to TRBJ2-7; TRBD2 is a possible D gene (6 bases). V was cut by 3 bases and J by 8 bases, with 20 bases left in between. The CDR3 sequence is 15 residues long. Germline V gene lookup returns CDR1 MDHEN and CDR2 SYDVKM. The CDR3 sequence: CASSFQAGPPGKQYF. CDR3 coding DNA: TGTGCCAGCAGTTTTCAGGCGGGGCCGCCCGGCAAGCAGTACTTC. Full variable domain (outside the CDR3, taken from reference TRBV28 and TRBJ2-7): DVKVTQSSRYLVKRTGEKVFLECVQDMDHENMFWYRQDPGLGLRLIYFSYDVKMKEKGDIPEGYSVSREKKERFSLILESASTNQTSMYLCASSFQAGPPGKQYFGPGTRLTVT.

CDR3 protein: CASSMWESPQFF. The CDR3 DNA follows: TGTGCCAGTAGTATGTGGGAGAGCCCGCAGTTCTTC. V usage is TRBV19 and J usage is TRBJ2-1; D perhaps matches TRBD2 (5 bases). CDR3 length equals 12 residues. Germline V CDR1 and CDR2: LNHDA, SQIVND (reference sequence). V was shortened by 3 bases and J by 12 bases, with 12 bases between the two germline ends.

The V gene is TRBV7-2, the J gene TRBJ2-7; 8 bases fit TRBD2. V trimming: 1 base; J trimming: 4 bases; junction bases outside the gene matches: 6. The CDR3 has 15 residues. CDR1 is SGHTA, CDR2 FQGNSA, per germline. The CDR3 bases are TGTGCCAGCAGCTTAGAACCGGGAGGGCTGTACGAGCAGTACTTC. Protein: CASSLEPGGLYEQYF.

V gene TRBV5-1 combines with J gene TRBJ2-2; perhaps TRBD1 as D (5 bases). The CDR3 is made up of 13 amino acids. The germline V and J ends were trimmed by 5 bases and 6 bases, with 11 bases remaining between them. The germline gives CDR1 SGHRS, CDR2 YFSETQ. The CDR3 spells CASSEGVAGELFF. DNA for the CDR3: TGCGCCAGCAGTGAAGGGGTGGCCGGGGAGCTGTTTTTT. The whole variable domain, filled in from reference TRBV5-1 and TRBJ2-2, reads KAGVTQTPRYLIKTRGQQVTLSCSPISGHRSVSWYQQTPGQGLQFLFEYFSETQRNKGNFPGRFSGRQFSNSRSEMNVSTLELGDSALYLCASSEGVAGELFFGEGSRLTVL.

The chain recombines TRBV25-1 with TRBJ1-1; no firm D call. This CDR3 spans 12 amino acids. CDR1 MGHDK and CDR2 SYGVNS come from the germline V gene. V dropped 5 bases and J dropped 5 bases, with 9 bases sitting between them. CDR3 in DNA: TGTGCCAGCAGTCCTGCCGGGACTGAAGCTTTCTTT. Translated, it gives CASSPAGTEAFF.

V and J are TRBV5-1 and TRBJ2-2, with D possibly TRBD2 on 5 matching bases. Deletions cut 4 bases from V and 0 bases from J, with 22 bases between. In germline, CDR1 is SGHRS, CDR2 YFSETQ. The CDR3 extends over 19 amino acids. The CDR3 sequence is CASSASILSGATNTGELFF. DNA for the CDR3: TGCGCCAGCAGCGCCTCCATTCTAAGCGGTGCTACGAACACCGGGGAGCTGTTTTTT.

The gene calls are TRBV6-4 and TRBJ1-6; 10 bases fit TRBD1. The germline gives CDR1 MRHNA, CDR2 SNTAGT. CDR3 size: 13 residues. Trimming took 5 bases from V and 9 from J; bases not matched to a gene: 1. CDR3 in amino acids: CASSRDRGSPLHF. CDR3 nucleotides: TGTGCCAGCAGTAGGGACAGGGGTTCACCCCTCCACTTT.

V gene TRBV19 combines with J gene TRBJ2-6, with D possibly matching TRBD1 (5 bases). CDR3 size: 14 residues. Germline values: CDR1 LNHDA, CDR2 SQIVND (reference sequence). V lost 6 bases, J lost 2 bases, and 8 bases lay in between. The CDR3 sequence is CASRQVTGANVLTF. The CDR3 region has the DNA TGTGCCAGTAGACAGGTAACTGGGGCCAACGTCCTGACTTTC.

This rearrangement joins TRBV29-1 to TRBJ1-4; D gene unclear. The CDR3 extends over 12 amino acids. Germline V lookup: CDR1 SQVTM, CDR2 ANQGSEA. CDR3 nucleotide sequence: TGCGTTGCCCGGGGTTGGAATGAAAAACTGTTTTTT. As protein: CVARGWNEKLFF.